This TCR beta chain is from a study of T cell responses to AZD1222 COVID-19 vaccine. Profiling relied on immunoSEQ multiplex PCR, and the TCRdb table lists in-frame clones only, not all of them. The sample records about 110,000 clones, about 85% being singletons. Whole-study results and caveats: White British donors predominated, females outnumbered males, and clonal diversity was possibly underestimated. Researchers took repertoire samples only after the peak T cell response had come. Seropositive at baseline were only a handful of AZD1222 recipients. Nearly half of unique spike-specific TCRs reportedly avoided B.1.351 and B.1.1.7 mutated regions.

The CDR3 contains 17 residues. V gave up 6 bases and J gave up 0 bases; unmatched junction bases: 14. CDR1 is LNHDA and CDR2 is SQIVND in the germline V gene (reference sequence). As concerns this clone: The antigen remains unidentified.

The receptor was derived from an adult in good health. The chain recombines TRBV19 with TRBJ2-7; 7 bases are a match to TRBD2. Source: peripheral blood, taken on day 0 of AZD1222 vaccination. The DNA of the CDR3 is TGTGCCAGTAGCCACGGCCTATCACGGGGGGACTCCTACGAGCAGTACTTC. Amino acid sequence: CASSHGLSRGDSYEQYF.